The clone carrying this T cell receptor beta chain was recorded once. Its antigen is unknown. This sample's treatment: oral pan-JAK inhibitor, 5-10 mg twice daily. These data are taken from a study of CD8+ T cells in alopecia areata. Study at large: Severity among treated patients was scored by the percentage of scalp area affected.

RNA was isolated and reverse transcribed to cDNA, the sequencing template. Data came from immunoSEQ multiplex PCR; TCRdb stores just in-frame clones and leaves some out. Among about 290,000 clones listed, 55% to 70% were seen once. Study findings and constraints: Tofacitinib significantly lowered scalp clonality and expanded CD8+ clones among the top 100. Because one nonresponder was included, the link of baseline CD8+ expansion to response is considered uncertain.

CDR1 is MNHEY, CDR2 SVGAGI, per germline. V was trimmed by 5 bases and J by 8 bases, leaving 10 bases between them. The CDR3 contains 11 residues. The receptor comes from a human donor with alopecia areata. The V gene is TRBV6-5, the J gene TRBJ2-7, with D maybe TRBD2 (5 bases). Sequenced material: CD4+ T cells sorted from blood, taken at week 24, from a patient treated with tofacitinib. The CDR3, as DNA: TGTGCCAGCAGTCGTGAGGGCAAGCAGTACTTC. Its protein product is CASSREGKQYF.